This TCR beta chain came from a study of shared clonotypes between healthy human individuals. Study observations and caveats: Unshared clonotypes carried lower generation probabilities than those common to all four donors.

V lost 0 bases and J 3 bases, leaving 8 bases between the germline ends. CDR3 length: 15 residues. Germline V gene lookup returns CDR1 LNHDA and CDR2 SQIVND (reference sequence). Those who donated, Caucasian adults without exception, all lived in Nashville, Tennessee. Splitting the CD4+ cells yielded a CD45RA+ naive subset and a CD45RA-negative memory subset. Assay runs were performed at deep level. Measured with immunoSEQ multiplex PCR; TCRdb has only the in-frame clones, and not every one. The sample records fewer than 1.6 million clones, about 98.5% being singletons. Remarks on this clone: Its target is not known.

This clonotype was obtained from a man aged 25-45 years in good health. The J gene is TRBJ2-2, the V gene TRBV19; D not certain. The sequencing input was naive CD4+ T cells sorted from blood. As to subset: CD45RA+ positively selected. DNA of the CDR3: TGTGCCAGTAGTATAGAGAGTGCTCACACCGGGGAGCTGTTTTTT. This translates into CASSIESAHTGELFF.